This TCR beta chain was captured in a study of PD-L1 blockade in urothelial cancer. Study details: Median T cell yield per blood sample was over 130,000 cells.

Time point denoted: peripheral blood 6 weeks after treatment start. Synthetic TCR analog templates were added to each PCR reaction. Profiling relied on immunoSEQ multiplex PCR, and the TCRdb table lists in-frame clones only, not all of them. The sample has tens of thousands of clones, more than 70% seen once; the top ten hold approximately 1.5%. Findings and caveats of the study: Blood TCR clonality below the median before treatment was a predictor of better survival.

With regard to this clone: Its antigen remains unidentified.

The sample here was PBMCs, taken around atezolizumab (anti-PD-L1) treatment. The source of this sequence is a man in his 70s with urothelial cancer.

The CDR3 nucleotides are TGTGCCAGCAGCTTAAAGGGCCGAGGGACCTACAATGAGCAGTTCTTC. Translation gives CASSLKGRGTYNEQFF. The rearrangement links TRBV11-2 to TRBJ2-1; TRBD2 might be the D (5 bases). This CDR3 is 16 amino acids long. V was shortened by 2 bases and J by 2 bases, with 13 bases between the two germline ends. In germline, CDR1 is SGHAT, CDR2 FQNNGV.